This T cell receptor beta chain was sequenced during a study of T cells in Graves' hyperthyroidism and ophthalmopathy. V was pared by 5 bases and J by 1 base, with 9 bases of the junction left unmatched. Germline V gene lookup returns CDR1 MNHNS and CDR2 SASEGT. The CDR3 length is 17 residues. Researchers amplified the TCR beta CDR3 regions from RNA transcripts. Primed by the HTBI set, a first-round RT-PCR was run on the TCR CDR3. Each CDR3 protein gets one entry after TCRdb re-called the multiplex PCR reads with MiXCR. The top ten clones hold 47% of a sample with hundreds of thousands of distinct CDR3 sequences, 15% to 20% of them seen once. This sample holds PBMCs from approximately 9 ml fresh peripheral blood.

The specimen was blood. The TCR sequence derives from a man in his forties or fifties with Graves' ophthalmopathy. This chain connects TRBV6-1 to TRBJ2-5; 11 positions agree with TRBD2. In DNA form, the CDR3 reads TGTGCCAGCAGTTCCACCCTGACTAGCGGGGTCCAAGAGACCCAGTACTTC. It specifies CASSSTLTSGVQETQYF.